The 21 T cell receptor beta chains below come from one sample, sequenced in a study of blood T cell repertoires in COVID-19. The data were produced by immunoSEQ multiplex PCR, yet TCRdb's version contains in-frame clones alone and is incomplete. The sample has roughly 71,000 clones; 85% are singletons. Material: peripheral blood. All receptors derive from a man aged 50-60 years with acute or convalescent COVID-19.

The chain uses TRBV6-1 and TRBJ2-7; D remains ambiguous. Germline V gives CDR1 MNHNS, CDR2 SASEGT. The CDR3 consists of 16 residues. Trimming left V 1 base short and J 0 bases short, with 13 bases between. This CDR3 reads CASSEDPDASSYEQYV. The CDR3 DNA reads as TGTGCCAGCAGTGAAGACCCCGATGCCAGCTCCTACGAGCAGTACGTC.

The rearrangement uses TRBV28 and TRBJ1-3; D perhaps matches TRBD1 (6 bases). The CDR3 contains 15 residues. Germline V gene sequence: CDR1 MDHEN, CDR2 SYDVKM. V was shortened by 0 bases and J by 2 bases, with 8 bases between the two germline ends. CDR3 nucleotide sequence: TGTGCCAGCAGTTTATGGGGGGCCGCTGGAAACACCATATATTTT. Its translation: CASSLWGAAGNTIYF.

The V gene is TRBV6-1, the J gene TRBJ2-5; 9 bases map to TRBD1. V trimming: 0 bases; J trimming: 1 base; junction bases outside the gene matches: 0. The CDR3 sequence is 15 residues long. Germline values: CDR1 MNHNS, CDR2 SASEGT. The CDR3 protein is CASSEADRGQETQYF. The CDR3 DNA is TGTGCCAGCAGTGAAGCGGACAGGGGCCAAGAGACCCAGTACTTC.

The V and J genes are TRBV10-1 and TRBJ2-3, with D maybe TRBD2 (6 bases). The length of the CDR3 is 14 residues. Trimming removed 3 bases from V and 2 bases from J, with 9 bases in between. CDR1 and CDR2 (germline): WNHNN, SYGVQD (reference sequence). The CDR3 DNA sequence: TGCGCCAGCAGTGAAGGACTAAACACAGATACGCAGTATTTT. Protein: CASSEGLNTDTQYF.

V is TRBV28 and J is TRBJ2-7, with 9 bases that match TRBD1. The CDR3 loop spans 14 amino acids. J lost 5 bases, V lost 6 bases, and 8 bases had no gene match. Germline V gene data show CDR1 as MDHEN and CDR2 as SYDVKM. Here the CDR3 DNA reads TGTGCCAGCAGCCTCGGGACAGGGAATAACGAGCAGTACTTC. Protein: CASSLGTGNNEQYF.

J is TRBJ2-5 and V is TRBV2; D gene uncertain. This CDR3 contains 13 residues. The V end was cut by 11 bases, the J end by 2 bases, with 15 bases between. The germline V gene encodes CDR1 SNHLY and CDR2 FYNNEI. The CDR3 bases are TGTGCCTCTACGGTGAGCCGGCAAGAGACCCAGTACTTC. Protein: CASTVSRQETQYF.

J is TRBJ2-5 and V is TRBV7-8; the match to TRBD2 covers 9 bases. V trimming: 3 bases; J trimming: 3 bases; junction bases outside the gene matches: 2. CDR1 SGHVS and CDR2 FQNEAQ come from the germline V gene. The CDR3 is 14 amino acids. This CDR3 is CASSLTSGKETQYF. DNA of the CDR3: TGTGCCAGCAGCTTGACTAGCGGAAAAGAGACCCAGTACTTC.

The chain couples TRBV3-1 (or the pseudogene TRBV3-2) to TRBJ1-6, with a weak D call TRBD1 (5 bases). The CDR3 loop spans 13 amino acids. The V end lost 4 bases, the J end lost 9 bases, and 10 bases lay between the germline ends. Germline loops: CDR1 LGHDT, CDR2 YNNKEL (reference sequence). CDR3 protein: CASSLSGPSPLHF. The DNA for the CDR3 is TGTGCCAGCAGCCTCTCAGGGCCTTCACCCCTCCACTTT.

This rearrangement joins TRBV18 to TRBJ2-7; D is perhaps TRBD2 (6 bases). This CDR3 comprises 14 residues. The V gene lost 3 bases and the J gene lost 5 bases, with 14 bases spanning the gap. Per the germline V gene, CDR1 is KGHSH and CDR2 is LQKENI. CDR3 sequence (DNA): TGTGCCAGCTCACCGCGTAGGGAGGAGAACGAGCAGTACTTC. Protein: CASSPRREENEQYF.

This rearrangement joins TRBV3-1 (or the pseudogene TRBV3-2) to TRBJ1-5; possibly TRBD1 for D (6 bases). The germline V gene has CDR1 LGHDT and CDR2 YNNKEL (reference sequence). Trimming stripped 1 base from V and 4 bases from J, with 11 bases between. This CDR3 comprises 15 residues. The chain's CDR3 is CASSQGGQGNQPQHF. The CDR3 DNA sequence: TGTGCCAGCAGCCAAGGGGGCCAGGGGAATCAGCCCCAGCATTTT.

V gene TRBV30 combines with J gene TRBJ2-3; 9 bases line up with TRBD2. The V segment lost 3 bases and the J segment 0 bases; nucleotides outside the gene matches: 1. The CDR3 contains 14 residues. From germline, CDR1 is GTSNPN and CDR2 SVGIG (reference sequence). This CDR3 reads CAWRTSGSTDTQYF. The DNA for the CDR3 is TGTGCCTGGAGGACTAGCGGTAGCACAGATACGCAGTATTTT.

This chain joins TRBV4-1 and TRBJ2-1; TRBD1 matches at 10 bases. The V gene end was trimmed by 4 bases and the J gene end by 8 bases; junction bases not matched to a gene: 14. CDR3 length: 17 residues. CDR1 is MGHRA, CDR2 YSYEKL, per germline. DNA of the CDR3: TGCGCCAGCAGCCGTCGGCGTTTGGGACAGGGGCCCTATGAGCAGTTCTTC. It translates to CASSRRRLGQGPYEQFF.

The chain employs TRBV7-3 and TRBJ1-1; 10 bases fit TRBD1. Per the germline V gene, CDR1 is SGHTA and CDR2 is FQGTGA. The length of the CDR3 is 18 residues. The V segment lost 1 base and the J segment 0 bases; nucleotides outside the gene matches: 8. DNA of the CDR3: TGTGCCAGCAGCTTAAGTTCTACGGGACAGGGGATGAACACTGAAGCTTTCTTT. Translation: CASSLSSTGQGMNTEAFF. Looking up the rest from reference TRBV7-3 and TRBJ1-1 gives the full variable domain: GAGVSQTPSNKVTEKGKYVELRCDPISGHTALYWYRQSLGQGPEFLIYFQGTGAADDSGLPNDRFFAVRPEGSVSTLKIQRTERGDSAVYLCASSLSSTGQGMNTEAFFGQGTRLTVV.

The chain links TRBV15 to TRBJ1-1; unclear D gene. The V and J ends lost 3 bases and 5 bases respectively, with 13 bases between them. Germline V gene data show CDR1 as LNHNV and CDR2 as YYDKDF (reference sequence). This CDR3 spans 14 amino acids. The CDR3 bases are TGTGCCACCAGCAGTGGTTCGAGGATGACTGAAGCTTTCTTT. Protein sequence: CATSSGSRMTEAFF.

This rearrangement joins TRBV11-2 to TRBJ2-7; D is unclear. CDR1 and CDR2 from the germline V gene are SGHAT and FQNNGV. With 8 bases removed from V and 2 bases from J, the gap between germline ends came to 10 bases. This CDR3 contains 12 residues. CDR3 coding DNA: TGTGCCAGCGGCTCCAGAACCTACGAGCAGTACGTC. Its translation: CASGSRTYEQYV.

This chain joins TRBV5-1 and TRBJ2-5; 7 nucleotides agree with TRBD2. This CDR3 has 14 amino acids. Germline trimming cut 0 bases from V and 5 bases from J; bases unmatched to any gene: 4. Germline V gene lookup returns CDR1 SGHRS and CDR2 YFSETQ. CDR3 sequence reads: CASSLVVGGETQYF. The CDR3 DNA follows: TGCGCCAGCAGCTTGGTGGTGGGAGGGGAGACCCAGTACTTC.

V gene TRBV30 combines with J gene TRBJ1-6; no clear D. With 3 bases removed from V and 15 bases from J, the gap between germline ends came to 15 bases. Germline CDR1 GTSNPN, CDR2 SVGIG (reference sequence). The CDR3 runs 12 residues. CDR3: CAWRREPNLLHF. The CDR3 DNA follows: TGTGCCTGGAGGCGGGAGCCGAATCTCCTCCACTTT.

This clone was observed a few times. This rearrangement joins TRBV9 to TRBJ1-4; a possible D gene is TRBD1 (5 bases). The germline V gene encodes CDR1 SGDLS and CDR2 YYNGEE. The ends were cut back, 0 bases at V and 6 bases at J, with 9 bases in the middle. The CDR3 extends over 14 amino acids. Here the CDR3 DNA reads TGTGCCAGCAGCGTAGATGGGGCTCATGAAAAACTGTTTTTT. Its translation: CASSVDGAHEKLFF. The complete variable domain, with remaining parts taken from reference TRBV9 and TRBJ1-4, reads DSGVTQTPKHLITATGQRVTLRCSPRSGDLSVYWYQQSLDQGLQFLIQYYNGEERAKGNILERFSAQQFPDLHSELNLSSLELGDSALYFCASSVDGAHEKLFFGSGTQLSVL.

The CDR3 spells CASSLWAGKETQYF. CDR3 sequence (DNA): TGTGCCAGCAGTTTATGGGCAGGGAAGGAGACCCAGTACTTC. The rearrangement joins TRBV27 to TRBJ2-5, with a weak D call TRBD1 (5 bases). The CDR3 has 14 amino acids. Trimming stripped 1 base from V and 5 bases from J, with 11 bases between. CDR1 and CDR2 (germline): MNHEY, SMNVEV (reference sequence).

This clone has a single count. The gene calls are TRBV11-2 and TRBJ1-1; D is unclear. The CDR3 has 12 residues. The ends were cut back, 2 bases at V and 4 bases at J, with 5 bases in the middle. Germline V gene sequence: CDR1 SGHAT, CDR2 FQNNGV. The CDR3 nucleotides are TGTGCCAGCAGCTTAATCGGCACTGAAGCTTTCTTT. Amino acids: CASSLIGTEAFF.

The genes are TRBV4-1 and TRBJ1-1; D possibly corresponds to TRBD1 (6 bases). The CDR3 is 16 residues long. Trimming removed 2 bases at V and 6 bases at J, with 19 bases between. Per the germline V gene, CDR1 is MGHRA and CDR2 is YSYEKL. CDR3 sequence: CASSQSPGGAPPEAFF. The CDR3 coding sequence is TGCGCCAGCAGCCAAAGCCCGGGGGGGGCGCCCCCTGAAGCTTTCTTT.